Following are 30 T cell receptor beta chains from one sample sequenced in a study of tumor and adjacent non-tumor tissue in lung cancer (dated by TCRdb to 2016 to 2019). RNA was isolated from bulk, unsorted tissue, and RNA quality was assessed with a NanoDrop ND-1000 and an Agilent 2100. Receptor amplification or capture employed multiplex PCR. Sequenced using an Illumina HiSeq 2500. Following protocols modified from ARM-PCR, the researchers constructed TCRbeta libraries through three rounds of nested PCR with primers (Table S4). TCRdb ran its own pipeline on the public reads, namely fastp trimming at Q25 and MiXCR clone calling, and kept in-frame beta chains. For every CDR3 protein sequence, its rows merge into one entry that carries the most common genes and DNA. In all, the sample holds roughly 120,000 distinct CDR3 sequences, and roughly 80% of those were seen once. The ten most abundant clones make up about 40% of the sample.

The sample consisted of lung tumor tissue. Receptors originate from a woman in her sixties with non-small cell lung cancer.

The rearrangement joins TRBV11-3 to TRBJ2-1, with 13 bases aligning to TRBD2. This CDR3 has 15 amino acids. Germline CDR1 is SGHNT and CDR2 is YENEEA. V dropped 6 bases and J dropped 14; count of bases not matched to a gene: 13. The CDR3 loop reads CASSTGTSGIIEEFF. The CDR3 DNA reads TGTGCCAGCAGTACCGGGACTAGCGGGATTATAGAGGAGTTCTTC.

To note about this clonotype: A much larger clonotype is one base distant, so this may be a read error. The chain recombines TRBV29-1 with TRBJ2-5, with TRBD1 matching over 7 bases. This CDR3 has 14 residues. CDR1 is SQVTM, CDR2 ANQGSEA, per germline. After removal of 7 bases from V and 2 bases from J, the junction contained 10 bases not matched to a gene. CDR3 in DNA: TGCAGCGATGTCCCCGGGGACAGTCAAGAGACCCAGTACTTC. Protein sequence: CSDVPGDSQETQYF.

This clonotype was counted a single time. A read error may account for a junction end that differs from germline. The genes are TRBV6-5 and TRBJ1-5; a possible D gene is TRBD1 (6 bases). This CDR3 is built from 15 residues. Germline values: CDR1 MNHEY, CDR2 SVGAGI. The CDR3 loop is CASSRGLDSSQPQHF. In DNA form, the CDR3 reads TGTGCCAGCAGCAGGGGACTGGATAGCAGTCAGCCCCAGCATTTT.

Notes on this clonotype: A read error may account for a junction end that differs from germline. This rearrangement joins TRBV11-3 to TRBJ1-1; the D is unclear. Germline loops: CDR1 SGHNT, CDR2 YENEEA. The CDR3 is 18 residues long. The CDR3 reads CANSLIGPPGRMNTEVFF. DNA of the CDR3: TGTGCCAACAGCTTAATTGGGCCGCCAGGACGGATGAACACTGAAGTTTTCTTT.

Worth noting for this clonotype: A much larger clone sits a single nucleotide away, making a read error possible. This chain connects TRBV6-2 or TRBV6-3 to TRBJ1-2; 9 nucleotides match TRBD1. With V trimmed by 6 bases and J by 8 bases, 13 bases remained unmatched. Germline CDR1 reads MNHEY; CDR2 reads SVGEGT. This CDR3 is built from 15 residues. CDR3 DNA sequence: TGTGCCAGCAGACTCCGGACAGGGGACGGTCGAGGCTACACCTTC. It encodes CASRLRTGDGRGYTF.

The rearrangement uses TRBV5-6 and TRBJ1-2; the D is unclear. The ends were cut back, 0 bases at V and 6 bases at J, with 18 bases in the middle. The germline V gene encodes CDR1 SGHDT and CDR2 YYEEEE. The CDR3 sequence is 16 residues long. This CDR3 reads CASSLALVTLSDGYTF. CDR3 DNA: TGTGCCAGCAGCTTGGCTCTAGTGACATTGAGCGATGGCTACACCTTC.

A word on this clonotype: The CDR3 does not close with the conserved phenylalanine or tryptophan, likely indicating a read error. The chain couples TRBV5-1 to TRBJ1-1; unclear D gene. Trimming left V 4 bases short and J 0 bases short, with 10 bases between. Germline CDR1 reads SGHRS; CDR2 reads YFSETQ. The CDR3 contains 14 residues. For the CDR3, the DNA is TGCGCCAGCAGCGCGGGAAACATGAACACTGAAGCTTTCTTA. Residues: CASSAGNMNTEAFL.

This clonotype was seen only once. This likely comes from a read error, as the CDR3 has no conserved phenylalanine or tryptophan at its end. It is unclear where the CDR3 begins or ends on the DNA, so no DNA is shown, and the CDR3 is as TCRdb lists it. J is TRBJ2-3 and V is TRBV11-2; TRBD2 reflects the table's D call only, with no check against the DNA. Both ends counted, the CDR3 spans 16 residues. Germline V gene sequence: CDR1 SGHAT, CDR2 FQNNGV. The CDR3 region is CASSWGLAGGRDRLYY.

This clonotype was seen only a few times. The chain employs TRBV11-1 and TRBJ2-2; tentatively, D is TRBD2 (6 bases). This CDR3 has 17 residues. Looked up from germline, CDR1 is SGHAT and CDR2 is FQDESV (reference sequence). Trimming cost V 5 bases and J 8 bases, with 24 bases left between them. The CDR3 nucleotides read TGTGCCAGCAGCCCGCGACTAACGGGAGAATTCACGGGGGAGCTGTTTTTT. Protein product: CASSPRLTGEFTGELFF.

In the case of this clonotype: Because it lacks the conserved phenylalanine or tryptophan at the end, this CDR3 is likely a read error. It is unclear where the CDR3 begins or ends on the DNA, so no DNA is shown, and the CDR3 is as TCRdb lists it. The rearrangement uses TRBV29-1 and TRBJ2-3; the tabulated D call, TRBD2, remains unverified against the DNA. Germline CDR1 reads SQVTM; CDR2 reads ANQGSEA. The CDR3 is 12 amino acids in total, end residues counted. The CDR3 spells CSVREFTDTQNL.

The CDR3 loop is CASSFGRGAREQYF. CDR3 nucleotide sequence: TGTGCCAGCAGTTTTGGCCGCGGTGCGCGAGAGCAGTACTTC. This chain uses TRBV28 with TRBJ2-7; no firm D call. In germline, CDR1 is MDHEN, CDR2 SYDVKM. This CDR3 contains 14 residues. Deletions cut 3 bases from V and 7 bases from J, with 16 bases between.

CDR3 protein: CASSEDDTQYF. Written as DNA, the CDR3 is TGTGCCAGCAGCGAAGATGATACGCAGTATTTT. The chain uses TRBV6-6 and TRBJ2-3; D gene unclear. The CDR3 consists of 11 residues. Trimming stripped 6 bases from V and 6 bases from J, with 7 bases between. Germline V gene lookup returns CDR1 MNHNY and CDR2 SVGAGI (reference sequence).

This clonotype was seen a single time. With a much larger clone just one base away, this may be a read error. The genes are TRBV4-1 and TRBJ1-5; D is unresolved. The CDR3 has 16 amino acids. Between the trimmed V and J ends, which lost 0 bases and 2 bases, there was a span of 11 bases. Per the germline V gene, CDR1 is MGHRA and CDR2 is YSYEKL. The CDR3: CASSQEVTCRNQPQHF. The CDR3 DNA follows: TGCGCCAGCAGCCAAGAGGTCACATGTCGCAATCAGCCCCAGCATTTT.

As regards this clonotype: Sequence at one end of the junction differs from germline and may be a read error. In DNA form, the CDR3 reads TGTGCCAGCACCGGACGGGGGGAATATGGCTACATCTTC. As protein: CASTGRGEYGYIF. The J gene is TRBJ1-2, the V gene TRBV6-6; D possibly corresponds to TRBD1 (5 bases). The germline gives CDR1 MNHNY, CDR2 SVGAGI (reference sequence). CDR3 length: 13 residues.

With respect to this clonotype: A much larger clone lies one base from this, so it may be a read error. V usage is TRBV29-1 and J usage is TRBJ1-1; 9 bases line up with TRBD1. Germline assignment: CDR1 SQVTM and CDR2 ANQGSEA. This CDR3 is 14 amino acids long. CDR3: CIGGTGSLCTEAFF. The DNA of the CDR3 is TGCATCGGGGGGACAGGGTCCCTCTGCACTGAAGCTTTCTTT.

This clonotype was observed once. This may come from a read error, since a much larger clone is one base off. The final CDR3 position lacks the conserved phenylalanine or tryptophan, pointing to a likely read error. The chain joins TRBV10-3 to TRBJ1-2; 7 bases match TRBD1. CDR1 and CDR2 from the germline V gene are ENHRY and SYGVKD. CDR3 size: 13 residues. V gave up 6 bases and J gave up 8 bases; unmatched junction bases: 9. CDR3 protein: CAIRDDREGGYTI. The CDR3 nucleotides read TGTGCCATCAGGGATGACAGGGAAGGGGGCTACACCATC.

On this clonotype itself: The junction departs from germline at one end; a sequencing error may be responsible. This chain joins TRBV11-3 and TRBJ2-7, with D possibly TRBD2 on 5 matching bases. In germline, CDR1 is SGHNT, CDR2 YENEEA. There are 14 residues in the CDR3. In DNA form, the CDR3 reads TGCGCCAGCAGCGTAGATACGGGAACCTGCGAGCAGTACTTC. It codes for CASSVDTGTCEQYF.

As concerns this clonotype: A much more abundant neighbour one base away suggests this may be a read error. The CDR3 nucleotides are TGCGCCAGCAGCTTCGACGTGACCTACGAGCTGTACTTC. It encodes CASSFDVTYELYF. V and J are TRBV4-1 and TRBJ2-7; D not certain. Germline V gene data show CDR1 as MGHRA and CDR2 as YSYEKL. This CDR3 spans 13 amino acids.

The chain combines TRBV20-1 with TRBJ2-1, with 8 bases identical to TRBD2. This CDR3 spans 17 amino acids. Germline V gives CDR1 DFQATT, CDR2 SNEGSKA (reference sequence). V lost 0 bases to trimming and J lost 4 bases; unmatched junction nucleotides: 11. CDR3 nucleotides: TGCAGTGCTAGAGATTCGTCTAACGGGAGGGGGTACAATGAGCAGTTCTTC. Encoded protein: CSARDSSNGRGYNEQFF.

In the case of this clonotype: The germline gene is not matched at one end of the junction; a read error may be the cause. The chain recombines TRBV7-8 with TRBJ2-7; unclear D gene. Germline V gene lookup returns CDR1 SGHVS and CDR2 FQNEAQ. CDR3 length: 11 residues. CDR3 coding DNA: TGTGCCAGCAGCGCTACCTACGAGCATTATTTC. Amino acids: CASSATYEHYF.

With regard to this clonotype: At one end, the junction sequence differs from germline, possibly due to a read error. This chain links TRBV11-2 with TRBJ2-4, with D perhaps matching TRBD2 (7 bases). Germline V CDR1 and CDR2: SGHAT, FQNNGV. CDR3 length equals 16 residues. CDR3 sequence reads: CAGSPIRGGVGNIQYF. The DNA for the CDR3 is TGTGCCGGCAGTCCCATCAGAGGGGGGGTCGGAAACATTCAGTACTTC.

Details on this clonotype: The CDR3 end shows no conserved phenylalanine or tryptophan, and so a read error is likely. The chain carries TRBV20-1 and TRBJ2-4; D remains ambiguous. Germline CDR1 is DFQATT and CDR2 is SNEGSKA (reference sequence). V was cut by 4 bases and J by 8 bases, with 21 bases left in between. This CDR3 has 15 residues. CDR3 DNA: TGCAGTGCTAATGAAACCGACTCTCTGAACGACATTCAGTACTTA. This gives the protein CSANETDSLNDIQYL.

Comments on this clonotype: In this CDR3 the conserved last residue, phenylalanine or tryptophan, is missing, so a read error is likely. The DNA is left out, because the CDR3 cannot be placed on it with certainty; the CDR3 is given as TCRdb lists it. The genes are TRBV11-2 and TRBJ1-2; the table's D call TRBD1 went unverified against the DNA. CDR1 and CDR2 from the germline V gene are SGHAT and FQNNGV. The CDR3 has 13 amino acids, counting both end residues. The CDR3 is CASSIGQGYGYTL.

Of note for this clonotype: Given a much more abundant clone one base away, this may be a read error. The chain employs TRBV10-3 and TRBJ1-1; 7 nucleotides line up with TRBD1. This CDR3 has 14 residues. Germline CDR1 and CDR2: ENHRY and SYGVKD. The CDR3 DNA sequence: TGTGCCATCAGTGAAGGGGGCAAGGGCACTGAAGCTCTCTTT. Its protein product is CAISEGGKGTEALF.

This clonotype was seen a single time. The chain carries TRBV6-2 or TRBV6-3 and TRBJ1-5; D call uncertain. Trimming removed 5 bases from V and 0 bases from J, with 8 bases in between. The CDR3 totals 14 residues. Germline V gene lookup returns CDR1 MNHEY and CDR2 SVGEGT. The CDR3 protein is CASSIGISNQPQHF. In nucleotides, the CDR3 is TGTGCCAGCAGTATCGGAATTAGCAATCAGCCCCAGCATTTT.

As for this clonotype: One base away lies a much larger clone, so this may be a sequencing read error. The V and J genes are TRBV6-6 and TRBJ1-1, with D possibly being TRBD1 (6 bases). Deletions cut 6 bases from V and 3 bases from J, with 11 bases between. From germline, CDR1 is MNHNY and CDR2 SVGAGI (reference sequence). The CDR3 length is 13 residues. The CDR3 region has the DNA TGTGCCAGCAGACGGGACAAGGACACTGAAGCTTTCTTT. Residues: CASRRDKDTEAFF.

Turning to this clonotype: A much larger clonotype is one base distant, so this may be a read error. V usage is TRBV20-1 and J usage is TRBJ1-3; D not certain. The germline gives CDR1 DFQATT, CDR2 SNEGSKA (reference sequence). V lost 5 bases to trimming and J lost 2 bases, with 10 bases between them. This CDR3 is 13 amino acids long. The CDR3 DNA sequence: TGCAGTGCTTCGACAAAAACTGGAAACACCATATATTTT. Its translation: CSASTKTGNTIYF.

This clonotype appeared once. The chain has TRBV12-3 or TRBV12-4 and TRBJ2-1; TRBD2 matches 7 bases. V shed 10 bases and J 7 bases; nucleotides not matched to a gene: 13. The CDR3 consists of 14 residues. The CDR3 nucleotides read TGTGCCATTAAGCGGTATAGCGGGTGGAATGAGCAGTTCTTC. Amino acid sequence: CAIKRYSGWNEQFF.

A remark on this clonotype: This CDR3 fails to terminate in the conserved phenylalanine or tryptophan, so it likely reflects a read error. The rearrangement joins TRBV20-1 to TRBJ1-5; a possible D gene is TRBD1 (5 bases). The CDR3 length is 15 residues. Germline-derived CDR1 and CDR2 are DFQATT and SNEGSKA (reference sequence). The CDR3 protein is CSAIREQGTNHPQHY. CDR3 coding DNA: TGCAGTGCTATTAGGGAGCAGGGCACCAATCATCCCCAGCATTAT.

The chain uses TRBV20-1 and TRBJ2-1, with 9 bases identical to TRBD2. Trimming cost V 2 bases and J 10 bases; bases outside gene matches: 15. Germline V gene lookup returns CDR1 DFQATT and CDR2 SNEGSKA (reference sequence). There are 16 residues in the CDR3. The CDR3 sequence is CSARSGTSQFYYEQFF. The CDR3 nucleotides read TGCAGTGCTAGATCAGGGACTAGCCAATTCTACTACGAGCAGTTCTTC.